This T cell receptor (beta chain) was documented in a study of memory CD4+ T cells and cytomegalovirus serostatus. Study-level background: Donors were healthy Belgian adults, under 10 CMV seropositive and about two dozen seronegative. Whole-study results and caveats: Repertoires predicted CMV serostatus with median bootstrapped AUC of approximately 0.95.

CDR1 is SGDLS, CDR2 YYNGEE, per germline. Trimming pared 2 bases from V and 2 bases from J, leaving 7 bases between. The CDR3 is made up of 13 amino acids. Single viable CD3+CD4+CD8-CD45RO+ cells were sorted as the memory CD4+ T cells. CMV serostatus came from serum IgG against pp150, pp28, p38, p52. Sequenced by immunoSEQ multiplex PCR; TCRdb stores in-frame clones only, minus some. Here the sample spans some 50,000 clones, roughly 79% being singletons. Details on this clone: Its antigen is not identified.

The TCR comes from an adult in good health and CMV-seronegative. What was sequenced was memory CD4+ T cells from blood. This sequence joins TRBV9 and TRBJ1-1; D may be TRBD1 (5 bases). The CDR3 sequence is CASSVGDNTEAFF. CDR3 in DNA: TGTGCCAGCAGCGTGGGGGATAACACTGAAGCTTTCTTT.